This passage covers 30 T cell receptor beta chains from one sample sequenced in a study of blood T cell repertoires in COVID-19. Here immunoSEQ multiplex PCR was the method, and the copy in TCRdb shows in-frame clones only, minus some. The profile shows 150,000 or so clones, about 85% of them singletons. Sequencing was carried out using peripheral blood. The origin of the receptors is an older man who had recovered from COVID-19.

This clone has only a few counts. V is TRBV5-1 and J is TRBJ1-4; D may be TRBD1 (6 bases). Deletions cut 4 bases from V and 2 bases from J, with 15 bases between. CDR1 and CDR2 (germline): SGHRS, YFSETQ. This CDR3 has 16 residues. CDR3 residues: CASSKDSPRTNEKLFF. CDR3 DNA: TGCGCCAGCAGCAAGGACAGCCCGAGGACTAATGAAAAACTGTTTTTT. The full variable domain, with the rest looked up from reference TRBV5-1 and TRBJ1-4, is KAGVTQTPRYLIKTRGQQVTLSCSPISGHRSVSWYQQTPGQGLQFLFEYFSETQRNKGNFPGRFSGRQFSNSRSEMNVSTLELGDSALYLCASSKDSPRTNEKLFFGSGTQLSVL.

CDR3 nucleotide sequence: TGTGCCAGCAGTTCGGGACTCCACTATGGCACAGATACGCAGTATTTT. Translating it yields CASSSGLHYGTDTQYF. The chain combines TRBV27 with TRBJ2-3, with TRBD2 as a possible D gene (6 bases). The CDR3 extends over 16 amino acids. Germline-derived CDR1 and CDR2 are MNHEY and SMNVEV (reference sequence). Trimming took 4 bases from V and 1 from J, leaving 15 bases between them.

The rearrangement links TRBV27 to TRBJ1-2, with D unresolved. V lost 6 bases to trimming and J lost 2 bases, with 7 bases between them. The germline gives CDR1 MNHEY, CDR2 SMNVEV (reference sequence). CDR3 length: 12 amino acids. The CDR3 here is CASSNRNYGYTF. In DNA form, the CDR3 reads TGTGCCAGCAGCAATCGGAACTATGGCTACACCTTC.

The chain carries TRBV15 and TRBJ2-1; 9 bases map to TRBD2. There are 14 residues in the CDR3. Looked up from germline, CDR1 is LNHNV and CDR2 is YYDKDF (reference sequence). The V segment lost 3 bases and the J segment 4 bases; nucleotides outside the gene matches: 1. The CDR3 region is CATSRAGGYNEQFF. In DNA, the CDR3 is TGTGCCACCAGCAGGGCGGGAGGGTACAATGAGCAGTTCTTC.

The rearrangement uses TRBV4-1 and TRBJ2-1; unclear D gene. Germline V gives CDR1 MGHRA, CDR2 YSYEKL. This CDR3 contains 14 residues. Trimming took 0 bases from V and 2 from J, leaving 5 bases between them. The CDR3 is CASSQEGAYNEQFF. CDR3 DNA sequence: TGCGCCAGCAGCCAAGAAGGAGCCTACAATGAGCAGTTCTTC.

The V call is TRBV6-5, the J call TRBJ2-1; no clear D gene. There are 11 residues in the CDR3. The V gene lost 8 bases and the J gene lost 9 bases, with 11 bases spanning the gap. CDR1 is MNHEY and CDR2 is SVGAGI in the germline V gene. The CDR3 sequence: CASGQLFEQFF. CDR3 bases: TGTGCCAGCGGTCAGTTGTTTGAGCAGTTCTTC.

The chain links TRBV15 to TRBJ1-4; 7 nucleotides align to TRBD1. V gave up 3 bases and J gave up 8 bases; unmatched junction bases: 9. Germline CDR1 and CDR2: LNHNV and YYDKDF (reference sequence). The length of the CDR3 is 15 residues. For the CDR3, the DNA is TGTGCCACCAGCAGCAGGACAGGTTCGTTCGAAAAACTGTTTTTT. This gives the protein CATSSRTGSFEKLFF.

The chain recombines TRBV28 with TRBJ1-2; D possibly corresponds to TRBD1 (5 bases). Germline V lookup: CDR1 MDHEN, CDR2 SYDVKM. The CDR3 contains 14 residues. The V and J ends lost 6 bases and 1 base respectively, with 12 bases between them. CDR3 region: CASRLPGGNYGYTF. CDR3 DNA sequence: TGTGCCAGCAGACTCCCGGGGGGTAACTATGGCTACACCTTC.

The V call is TRBV12-3 or TRBV12-4, the J call TRBJ2-3; D remains unclear. V was clipped by 1 base and J by 4 bases, with 6 bases between them. This CDR3 is 13 amino acids long. The CDR3 loop reads CASSLGTADTQYF. The DNA for the CDR3 is TGTGCCAGCAGTTTAGGAACGGCAGATACGCAGTATTTT.

The gene calls are TRBV25-1 and TRBJ1-3, with a possible D match to TRBD1 (5 bases). Trimming took 5 bases from V and 2 from J, leaving 10 bases between them. CDR1 MGHDK and CDR2 SYGVNS come from the germline V gene. CDR3 size: 14 residues. In nucleotides, the CDR3 is TGTGCCAGCAGTCTCAGGGAAGCTGGAAACACCATATATTTT. Amino acid sequence: CASSLREAGNTIYF.

The sample holds a few counts of this clone. The genes are TRBV6-6 and TRBJ1-1; D is perhaps TRBD1 (6 bases). The ends were cut back, 1 base at V and 1 base at J, with 7 bases in the middle. CDR3 length: 14 residues. Germline CDR1 MNHNY, CDR2 SVGAGI (reference sequence). This chain's CDR3 is CASSYWTANTEAFF. Here the CDR3 DNA reads TGTGCCAGCAGTTACTGGACAGCGAACACTGAAGCTTTCTTT.

The chain links TRBV7-9 to TRBJ1-1; 7 nucleotides align to TRBD1. V gave up 3 bases and J gave up 3 bases; unmatched junction bases: 10. CDR3 size: 16 residues. Germline CDR1 and CDR2: SEHNR and FQNEAQ (reference sequence). This CDR3 is CASSLGPGRGDTEAFF. The CDR3 coding sequence is TGTGCCAGCAGCTTGGGCCCCGGCAGGGGGGACACTGAAGCTTTCTTT.

The CDR3 nucleotides are TGTGCCAGCAGCAAGGGACAGGGCCCGAATGAAAAACTGTTTTTT. Protein: CASSKGQGPNEKLFF. The chain recombines TRBV9 with TRBJ1-4; 9 bases fit TRBD1. The junction had 6 bases not matched to a gene; V was cut back by 4 bases and J by 5 bases. CDR1 is SGDLS and CDR2 is YYNGEE in the germline V gene. CDR3 length: 15 amino acids.

This chain links TRBV12-3 or TRBV12-4 with TRBJ1-6; D remains unclear. Trimming cost V 1 base and J 10 bases, with 8 bases left between them. CDR3 size: 13 residues. CDR3 sequence (DNA): TGTGCCAGCAGTTTAGGCGAATGGTCACCCCTCCACTTT. It is translated as CASSLGEWSPLHF.

The gene calls are TRBV5-1 and TRBJ2-1, with D uncertain. Germline loops: CDR1 SGHRS, CDR2 YFSETQ. This CDR3 is built from 11 residues. Trimming stripped 3 bases from V and 8 bases from J, with 6 bases between. The CDR3 is CASSSFDEQFF. As DNA, the CDR3 is TGCGCCAGCAGCTCCTTCGATGAGCAGTTCTTC.

This clone has only one observation. The V and J genes are TRBV5-1 and TRBJ2-5, with D possibly matching TRBD2 (6 bases). V shed 6 bases and J shed 3 bases, with 15 bases lying between them. CDR3 length: 14 residues. Germline-derived CDR1 and CDR2 are SGHRS and YFSETQ. CDR3 region: CASTTLPGEETQYF. In DNA, the CDR3 is TGCGCCAGCACCACACTACCGGGGGAAGAGACCCAGTACTTC.

The chain couples TRBV5-1 to TRBJ2-7; a weak D match, TRBD1 (6 bases). The CDR3 loop spans 14 amino acids. V shed 4 bases and J shed 4 bases, with 15 bases lying between them. From germline, CDR1 is SGHRS and CDR2 YFSETQ. CDR3 DNA sequence: TGCGCCAGCAGCCCCCGCCCGGACAGTTACGAGCAGTACTTC. It translates to CASSPRPDSYEQYF.

This clone was picked up one time. V is TRBV19 and J is TRBJ2-3, with TRBD2 matching 10 bases. V lost 10 bases, J lost 3 bases, and 4 bases stayed unmatched. Per germline, CDR1 LNHDA and CDR2 SQIVND (reference sequence). This CDR3 has 13 amino acids. The CDR3 loop reads CAISTSGTDTQYF. The CDR3 DNA follows: TGTGCCATTTCGACTAGCGGGACAGATACGCAGTATTTT.

V usage is TRBV28 and J usage is TRBJ2-1; 10 positions agree with TRBD1. Germline lookup yields CDR1 MDHEN and CDR2 SYDVKM. The length of the CDR3 is 15 residues. The junction had 5 bases not matched to a gene; V was cut back by 5 bases and J by 4 bases. This chain's CDR3 is CASSKTGGSYNEQFF. The CDR3 coding sequence is TGTGCCAGCAGTAAGACAGGGGGCAGTTACAATGAGCAGTTCTTC.

The rearrangement joins TRBV2 to TRBJ1-5; 8 bases line up with TRBD1. The germline CDR1 and CDR2 sequences are SNHLY and FYNNEI. V was clipped by 8 bases and J by 2 bases; unmatched bases: 5. This CDR3 is 14 amino acids long. This chain's CDR3 is CASEKDRGNQPQHF. The CDR3 bases are TGTGCCAGCGAAAAGGACAGGGGCAATCAGCCCCAGCATTTT.

The chain links TRBV28 to TRBJ2-7; 9 nucleotides agree with TRBD1. The J segment lost 5 bases and the V segment lost 6 bases, leaving 11 bases of the junction unmatched. The germline V gene has CDR1 MDHEN and CDR2 SYDVKM. The CDR3 length is 15 residues. CDR3 sequence reads: CASSSGGQGSHEQYF. Here the CDR3 DNA reads TGTGCCAGCAGCTCCGGAGGACAGGGGAGCCACGAGCAGTACTTC.

This sequence joins TRBV7-8 and TRBJ2-1; 9 nucleotides line up with TRBD2. The CDR3 covers 18 residues. Germline V gene lookup returns CDR1 SGHVS and CDR2 FQNEAQ. Trimming removed 1 base from V and 4 bases from J; junction bases left unmatched: 11. CDR3 nucleotides: TGTGCCAGCAGCTTAGTTGCGGGAGGGTTTGGTATTTACAATGAGCAGTTCTTC. Protein sequence: CASSLVAGGFGIYNEQFF.

This sequence joins TRBV30 and TRBJ2-3, with D maybe TRBD2 (6 bases). The CDR3 sequence is 13 residues long. The V end was cut by 0 bases, the J end by 6 bases, with 10 bases between. Germline V CDR1 and CDR2: GTSNPN, SVGIG (reference sequence). CDR3 amino acids: CAWSVREADTQYF. CDR3 coding DNA: TGTGCCTGGAGTGTGAGGGAGGCGGATACGCAGTATTTT.

This sequence joins TRBV5-1 and TRBJ2-3; 7 nucleotides align to TRBD1. This CDR3 has 15 amino acids. Trimming at V came to 4 bases and at J to 5 bases, leaving 10 bases not matched to a gene. CDR1 and CDR2 (germline): SGHRS, YFSETQ. The CDR3 spells CASSDDRAGGDTQYF. Here the CDR3 DNA reads TGCGCCAGCAGCGATGACAGGGCAGGCGGAGATACGCAGTATTTT.

This chain uses TRBV5-4 with TRBJ2-7; D might be TRBD2 (6 bases). The CDR3 has 15 amino acids. V was shortened by 0 bases and J by 2 bases, with 12 bases between the two germline ends. Germline V gene data show CDR1 as SGHNT and CDR2 as YYREEE (reference sequence). The CDR3 coding sequence is TGTGCCAGCAGCTTGGCCGGGCGGACTACCTACGAGCAGTACTTC. The encoded protein is CASSLAGRTTYEQYF.

The gene calls are TRBV28 and TRBJ2-7, with 10 bases that match TRBD1. Germline V gene data show CDR1 as MDHEN and CDR2 as SYDVKM. The V and J ends lost 6 bases and 5 bases, in that order; junction bases with no gene match: 7. This CDR3 is 14 amino acids long. This CDR3 reads CASSPGTGDNEQYF. In DNA, the CDR3 is TGTGCCAGCAGCCCCGGGACAGGGGATAACGAGCAGTACTTC. Drawing the rest from reference TRBV28 and TRBJ2-7, the complete variable domain is DVKVTQSSRYLVKRTGEKVFLECVQDMDHENMFWYRQDPGLGLRLIYFSYDVKMKEKGDIPEGYSVSREKKERFSLILESASTNQTSMYLCASSPGTGDNEQYFGPGTRLTVT.

The chain employs TRBV28 and TRBJ1-2, with TRBD1 identical over 10 bases. The germline V gene has CDR1 MDHEN and CDR2 SYDVKM. The CDR3 runs 14 residues. J gave up 4 bases and V 4 bases, and 3 bases lay outside the gene matches. The CDR3 sequence: CASSSGTGVYGYTF. The CDR3 region has the DNA TGTGCCAGCAGTTCGGGGACAGGGGTCTATGGCTACACCTTC.

The V and J genes are TRBV5-4 and TRBJ2-1; D perhaps matches TRBD2 (6 bases). The CDR3 totals 16 residues. Germline V lookup: CDR1 SGHNT, CDR2 YYREEE (reference sequence). Between the trimmed V and J ends, which lost 2 bases and 9 bases, there was a span of 21 bases. CDR3: CASSFGVAEGRTEQFF. CDR3 DNA sequence: TGTGCCAGCAGCTTTGGGGTCGCGGAGGGGAGAACTGAGCAGTTCTTC.

The genes are TRBV6-2 or TRBV6-3 and TRBJ2-7; D uncertain. Germline assignment: CDR1 MNHEY and CDR2 SVGEGT. The CDR3 has 12 residues. Trimming left V 5 bases short and J 5 bases short, with 10 bases between. This chain's CDR3 is CASSADNDEQYF. DNA for the CDR3: TGTGCCAGCAGTGCCGACAACGACGAGCAGTACTTC.

CDR3 in DNA: TGTGCCAGCAGGGGCTCGTTAACCTCGGCGGGGACTAGCGGTAGTATACGCGGAGATACGCAGTATTTT. Translated, it gives CASRGSLTSAGTSGSIRGDTQYF. J is TRBJ2-3 and V is TRBV2; TRBD2 agrees at 11 bases. V was clipped by 6 bases and J by 5 bases; unmatched bases: 31. Looked up from germline, CDR1 is SNHLY and CDR2 is FYNNEI. This CDR3 region has 23 residues.